The 29 T cell receptor beta chains listed next were all sequenced from one sample in a study of shared clonotypes between healthy human individuals (dated by TCRdb to 2020 to 2022). Libraries were prepared through the immunoSEQ multiplex PCR assay. Here the immuneACCESS table is served through TCRdb, limited to in-frame sequences with V and J called. Missing clones are a known gap in these copies; in checked studies unresolved V genes cover under half, and the rest lacks a known reason. This sample gives some 2,500,000 clones in total; approximately 94% of them show up just once. The ten top clones hold about 0.34% of the sample. The sequencing sample was made of naive CD4+ T cells from PBMCs. Interpreted using the paper, the cell subset or site label stands for: CD45RA+ positively selected. These receptors came from a man aged 18 to 30 in good health. Some clones in this sample may be carry-over from other donors' samples.

This chain connects TRBV5-8 to TRBJ1-1; TRBD1 agrees at 10 bases. CDR3 length equals 17 residues. Germline V gene data show CDR1 as SGHTS and CDR2 as YDEGEE. The V and J ends lost 4 bases and 3 bases, in that order; junction bases with no gene match: 12. The CDR3 here is CASSDLTAGTGDTEAFF. The CDR3 coding sequence is TGTGCCAGCAGCGACCTAACCGCCGGGACAGGGGACACTGAAGCTTTCTTT. The full variable domain, rest sourced from reference TRBV5-8 and TRBJ1-1, is EAGVTQSPTHLIKTRGQQATLRCSPISGHTSVYWYQQALGLGLQFLLWYDEGEERNRGNFPPRFSGRQFPNYSSELNVNALELEDSALYLCASSDLTAGTGDTEAFFGQGTRLTVV.

V usage is TRBV6-6 and J usage is TRBJ1-2; 7 bases map to TRBD1. J gave up 4 bases and V 4 bases, and 6 bases lay outside the gene matches. Germline lookup yields CDR1 MNHNY and CDR2 SVGAGI (reference sequence). The CDR3 is made up of 14 amino acids. The CDR3 region has the DNA TGTGCCAGCAGTTTAGACAGGGTGACCTATGGCTACACCTTC. Translation gives CASSLDRVTYGYTF.

CDR3 amino acids: CASSVAVNSPLHF. In DNA, the CDR3 is TGTGCCAGCAGCGTTGCAGTCAATTCACCCCTCCACTTT. The rearrangement uses TRBV9 and TRBJ1-6; no clear D. Looked up from germline, CDR1 is SGDLS and CDR2 is YYNGEE. The CDR3 has 13 amino acids. Trimming stripped 2 bases from V and 7 bases from J, with 7 bases between.

The chain joins TRBV11-3 to TRBJ2-3; 7 bases match TRBD2. The ends lost 1 base at V and 6 bases at J; junction bases unmatched: 7. Germline V gives CDR1 SGHNT, CDR2 YENEEA. This CDR3 is 15 amino acids long. The CDR3 DNA follows: TGTGCCAGCAGCTTAGGTGGGAGGGTCATGGATACGCAGTATTTT. Amino acids: CASSLGGRVMDTQYF.

V and J are TRBV7-3 and TRBJ2-3, with 9 bases lining up with TRBD2. J was trimmed by 4 bases and V by 0 bases; bases with no gene match: 8. Germline loops: CDR1 SGHTA, CDR2 FQGTGA. This CDR3 spans 17 amino acids. CDR3 nucleotide sequence: TGTGCCAGCAGCTTAACGGCAAGCGGGAGGTATGCAGATACGCAGTATTTT. It translates to CASSLTASGRYADTQYF.

J is TRBJ1-2 and V is TRBV18; D may be TRBD1 (6 bases). Germline CDR1 and CDR2: KGHSH and LQKENI. The V gene lost 5 bases and the J gene lost 4 bases, with 23 bases spanning the gap. This CDR3 contains 17 residues. The CDR3 bases are TGTGCCAGCTCATCGACACATGAACAGGGTGTCGGCTATGGCTACACCTTC. Protein sequence: CASSSTHEQGVGYGYTF.

V and J are TRBV6-1 and TRBJ1-5; possible D gene TRBD1, 5 bases. Germline CDR1 MNHNS, CDR2 SASEGT. V shed 6 bases and J shed 5 bases, with 17 bases lying between them. The CDR3 covers 15 residues. CDR3 amino acids: CASSDPRGEDQPQHF. The CDR3 DNA reads as TGTGCCAGCAGCGACCCTCGGGGGGAAGATCAGCCCCAGCATTTT.

V is TRBV27 and J is TRBJ2-4, with a tentative D call TRBD1 (6 bases). V gave up 1 base and J gave up 5 bases, with 12 bases separating them. Germline V gene lookup returns CDR1 MNHEY and CDR2 SMNVEV (reference sequence). The length of the CDR3 is 15 residues. The CDR3 nucleotides are TGTGCCAGCAGTTTATGGGGGCGGGTGGAAAACATTCAGTACTTC. It translates to CASSLWGRVENIQYF.

V is TRBV30 and J is TRBJ2-1, with no clear D. Germline V lookup: CDR1 GTSNPN, CDR2 SVGIG (reference sequence). The CDR3 has 12 residues. Trimming took 5 bases from V and 7 from J, leaving 12 bases between them. The chain's CDR3 is CAWSLTGNEQFF. The CDR3 DNA follows: TGTGCCTGGTCCCTGACTGGGAATGAGCAGTTCTTC.

The chain recombines TRBV5-1 with TRBJ1-2, with 9 bases that match TRBD1. Germline CDR1 and CDR2: SGHRS and YFSETQ. The CDR3 spans 14 residues. With 4 bases clipped from V and 4 bases from J, the junction kept 5 bases outside the gene matches. The CDR3 nucleotides read TGCGCCAGCAGCGACCCGGGACAGGGCTATGGCTACACCTTC. Its protein product is CASSDPGQGYGYTF.

This chain connects TRBV29-1 to TRBJ1-1; 7 bases are a match to TRBD1. Trimming cost V 6 bases and J 7 bases; bases outside gene matches: 5. The CDR3 has 11 amino acids. Germline CDR1 reads SQVTM; CDR2 reads ANQGSEA. The CDR3 region has the DNA TGCAGCGTCGCCGGGACAGTTGAAGCTTTCTTT. It encodes CSVAGTVEAFF.

The chain employs TRBV5-6 and TRBJ2-2; D ambiguous. Per the germline V gene, CDR1 is SGHDT and CDR2 is YYEEEE. This CDR3 has 13 residues. The ends were cut back, 5 bases at V and 6 bases at J, with 11 bases in the middle. For the CDR3, the DNA is TGTGCCAGCAGAAGGCTTGGGTCCGGGGAGCTGTTTTTT. This sequence encodes CASRRLGSGELFF. Combining the CDR3 with reference TRBV5-6 and TRBJ2-2 gives the whole variable domain DAGVTQSPTHLIKTRGQQVTLRCSPKSGHDTVSWYQQALGQGPQFIFQYYEEEERQRGNFPDRFSGHQFPNYSSELNVNALLLGDSALYLCASRRLGSGELFFGEGSRLTVL.

The chain is built from TRBV19 and TRBJ1-5; no clear D. V dropped 6 bases and J dropped 5 bases, with 8 bases sitting between them. This CDR3 region has 12 residues. CDR1 is LNHDA, CDR2 SQIVND, per germline (reference sequence). DNA of the CDR3: TGTGCCAGTAGGGGGTGGGATCAGCCCCAGCATTTT. It codes for CASRGWDQPQHF. Complete variable domain (other parts from reference TRBV19 and TRBJ1-5): DGGITQSPKYLFRKEGQNVTLSCEQNLNHDAMYWYRQDPGQGLRLIYYSQIVNDFQKGDIAEGYSVSREKKESFPLTVTSAQKNPTAFYLCASRGWDQPQHFGDGTRLSIL.

The V gene is TRBV7-3, the J gene TRBJ2-3; D remains ambiguous. Trimming removed 2 bases at V and 4 bases at J, with 10 bases between. Germline values: CDR1 SGHTA, CDR2 FQGTGA. The CDR3 runs 14 residues. The DNA of the CDR3 is TGTGCCAGCAGCTTAGAAGGCTATCCAGATACGCAGTATTTT. This codes for CASSLEGYPDTQYF.

V gene TRBV18 combines with J gene TRBJ2-4, with 10 bases aligning to TRBD2. V shed 3 bases and J 7 bases; nucleotides not matched to a gene: 3. Per germline, CDR1 KGHSH and CDR2 LQKENI. This CDR3 has 14 residues. The CDR3 sequence is CASSPGLALNIQYF. Here the CDR3 DNA reads TGTGCCAGCTCACCGGGACTAGCGCTGAACATTCAGTACTTC.

In DNA, the CDR3 is TGCGCCAGCAGCCCAGGGGGGCAGGGGGGAGATGAGCAGTTCTTC. Translation: CASSPGGQGGDEQFF. The chain uses TRBV4-3 and TRBJ2-1, with D perhaps matching TRBD1 (7 bases). Trimming took off 4 bases at V and 8 bases at J, with 18 bases between the two ends. CDR3 size: 15 residues. Per germline, CDR1 LGHNA and CDR2 YSLEER.

The chain recombines TRBV11-2 with TRBJ2-5; the match to TRBD2 covers 9 bases. The CDR3 contains 15 residues. Trimming cost V 8 bases and J 4 bases; bases outside gene matches: 11. The germline CDR1 and CDR2 sequences are SGHAT and FQNNGV. For the CDR3, the DNA is TGTGCCAGCGCCTATTTAGCGGGAGTGCGAGAGACCCAGTACTTC. It codes for CASAYLAGVRETQYF.

The J gene is TRBJ2-5, the V gene TRBV11-2, with TRBD1 matching 7 bases. V dropped 8 bases and J dropped 3; count of bases not matched to a gene: 9. Germline V gene lookup returns CDR1 SGHAT and CDR2 FQNNGV. CDR3 length: 14 residues. The CDR3 DNA reads TGTGCCAGCGGGATTGTAGGGGGCGAAGAGACCCAGTACTTC. Protein sequence: CASGIVGGEETQYF.

This chain joins TRBV5-8 and TRBJ2-5, with D maybe TRBD2 (6 bases). CDR1 and CDR2 from the germline V gene are SGHTS and YDEGEE. The V and J ends lost 2 bases and 5 bases respectively, with 10 bases between them. The CDR3 length is 13 residues. The CDR3 region has the DNA TGTGCCAGCAGCTTACTAGCCCAGGAGACCCAGTACTTC. Translation: CASSLLAQETQYF.

This sequence joins TRBV20-1 and TRBJ2-7; D is uncertain. The germline V gene encodes CDR1 DFQATT and CDR2 SNEGSKA (reference sequence). The V gene lost 3 bases and the J gene lost 7 bases, with 10 bases spanning the gap. The CDR3 extends over 11 amino acids. CDR3 in amino acids: CSASKGMEQYF. For the CDR3, the DNA is TGCAGTGCTAGCAAAGGGATGGAGCAGTACTTC.

The chain joins TRBV7-2 to TRBJ1-4; D is perhaps TRBD1 (6 bases). Trimming left V 6 bases short and J 8 bases short, with 16 bases between. Germline V gene data show CDR1 as SGHTA and CDR2 as FQGNSA. This CDR3 has 14 residues. The CDR3 region is CASRSTGRSEKLFF. As DNA, the CDR3 is TGTGCCAGCAGATCAACAGGGAGGTCCGAAAAACTGTTTTTT.

A few counts support this clone. Other DNA sequences within the sample encode an identical CDR3. The CDR3: CASSYSGTGPYEQYF. The CDR3 DNA follows: TGTGCCAGCAGTTACTCCGGGACAGGGCCCTACGAGCAGTACTTC. V and J are TRBV6-5 and TRBJ2-7; the match to TRBD1 covers 9 bases. There are 15 residues in the CDR3. Trimming took 0 bases from V and 2 from J; bases not matched to a gene: 2. Germline CDR1 and CDR2: MNHEY and SVGAGI.

The chain is built from TRBV28 and TRBJ2-7; 10 bases are a match to TRBD2. Looked up from germline, CDR1 is MDHEN and CDR2 is SYDVKM. V was pared by 6 bases and J by 4 bases, with 6 bases of the junction left unmatched. The CDR3 spans 14 residues. In nucleotides, the CDR3 is TGTGCCAGCAGGAATAGCGGGGGGAAGTACGAGCAGTACTTC. Encoded protein: CASRNSGGKYEQYF.

This chain links TRBV20-1 with TRBJ1-1, with D uncertain. With 3 bases removed from V and 7 bases from J, the gap between germline ends came to 9 bases. CDR1 DFQATT and CDR2 SNEGSKA come from the germline V gene (reference sequence). The CDR3 is made up of 11 amino acids. Written as DNA, the CDR3 is TGCAGTGCTAGTTCGCCGATTGAAGCTTTCTTT. Translated, it gives CSASSPIEAFF.

A single count supports this clone. The rearrangement links TRBV30 to TRBJ2-7; TRBD2 matches 8 bases. CDR3 length: 16 amino acids. Germline trimming cut 0 bases from V and 4 bases from J; bases unmatched to any gene: 11. Germline lookup yields CDR1 GTSNPN and CDR2 SVGIG (reference sequence). The CDR3 DNA follows: TGTGCCTGGAGTGTATCCCCAGCGGGAGCCTGGTACGAGCAGTACTTC. It yields the protein CAWSVSPAGAWYEQYF.

As for this clone: The sample contains more than one DNA sequence encoding this CDR3. The chain uses TRBV7-2 and TRBJ2-7; TRBD2 might be the D (6 bases). In germline, CDR1 is SGHTA, CDR2 FQGNSA. V lost 1 base and J lost 3, with 13 bases in between. The CDR3 has 15 amino acids. CDR3 sequence: CASSLGTGAGYEQYF. The CDR3 bases are TGTGCCAGCAGCTTAGGGACGGGAGCGGGCTACGAGCAGTACTTC.

The chain combines TRBV28 with TRBJ1-4; D unresolved. V was clipped by 2 bases and J by 7 bases, with 11 bases between them. The CDR3 spans 14 residues. Germline CDR1 reads MDHEN; CDR2 reads SYDVKM. DNA of the CDR3: TGTGCCAGCAGTTTAGTGGCGGTGTCTGAAAAACTGTTTTTT. The encoded protein is CASSLVAVSEKLFF.

The V call is TRBV27, the J call TRBJ1-5; 10 nucleotides align to TRBD1. V lost 2 bases, J lost 0 bases, and 10 bases stayed unmatched. The CDR3 contains 19 residues. The germline CDR1 and CDR2 sequences are MNHEY and SMNVEV (reference sequence). CDR3 loop: CASSLKGTGVYYSNQPQHF. The CDR3 DNA follows: TGTGCCAGCAGTTTAAAGGGGACAGGGGTATACTATAGCAATCAGCCCCAGCATTTT.

CDR3 region: CASSVAAGTTGAYNEQFF. The CDR3 DNA reads as TGTGCCAGCAGCGTAGCGGCGGGTACGACAGGGGCATACAATGAGCAGTTCTTC. The chain has TRBV9 and TRBJ2-1; 8 bases map to TRBD1. The germline CDR1 and CDR2 sequences are SGDLS and YYNGEE. The ends lost 0 bases at V and 4 bases at J; junction bases unmatched: 12. CDR3 length equals 18 residues.